Listed below are T cell receptor beta chains from one sample, sequenced in a study of T cells after yellow fever vaccination. TCRdb ran MiXCR on the 5' RACE reads and lists one entry per CDR3 protein. The sample has about 140,000 distinct CDR3 sequences; about 7.7% are singletons. Sequenced material: CD4+ T cells sorted from PBMCs, taken 5 days after the yellow fever booster vaccination. These TCRs come from a man aged 25-45 years who received the YFV17D yellow fever vaccine. The CDR3 runs from the conserved cysteine through the conserved F or W. D genes are given only for firm matches.

j_gene | len | v_gene | d_gene | CDR3aa
TRBJ1-6 | 14 | TRBV7-6 | . | CASSLDREGNPLHF
TRBJ2-2 | 15 | TRBV20-1 | . | CSARDTRGSTGELFF
TRBJ1-1 | 12 | TRBV10-3 | . | CAISAGGTEAFF
TRBJ2-2 | 11 | TRBV24-1 | . | CATSSTGELFF
TRBJ2-1 | 16 | TRBV4-2 | . | CASSRDLANVRNEQFF
TRBJ2-3 | 16 | TRBV4-2 | . | CASSQASRPSTDTQYF
TRBJ1-2 | 13 | TRBV5-1 | . | CASTREGVGGYTF
TRBJ2-6 | 15 | TRBV5-1 | TRBD1 | CASRQGRTGANVLTF
TRBJ2-2 | 13 | TRBV6-5 | . | CASSYPNTGELFF
TRBJ2-3 | 14 | TRBV10-1 | . | CASSELGPTDTQYF
TRBJ2-7 | 16 | TRBV5-1 | TRBD1 | CASSLTGGQGSYEQYF
TRBJ2-3 | 14 | TRBV20-1 | TRBD2 | CSGRLAGSTDTQYF
TRBJ2-7 | 14 | TRBV7-9 | TRBD2 | CASSREGSSYEQYF
TRBJ2-2 | 17 | TRBV12-3/TRBV12-4 | TRBD2 | CASTRTSGAWGTGELFF
TRBJ2-5 | 12 | TRBV28 | . | CASGPYPETQYF
TRBJ2-5 | 14 | TRBV7-2 | . | CASSLGSGAQTQYF
TRBJ2-7 | 14 | TRBV6-5 | TRBD2 | CASAASGSSYEQYF
TRBJ1-6 | 15 | TRBV18 | . | CASSPVRLGDSPLHF
TRBJ2-7 | 14 | TRBV2 | TRBD2 | CASSPSGLVYEQYF
TRBJ2-7 | 14 | TRBV20-1 | TRBD2 | CSARAGTSDHEQYF
TRBJ1-5 | 16 | TRBV12-3/TRBV12-4 | . | CASSPQAGLGYQPQHF
TRBJ2-7 | 13 | TRBV5-5 | TRBD2 | CASGGLGTYEQYF
TRBJ2-5 | 14 | TRBV10-2 | . | CASSESGRGETQYF
TRBJ2-7 | 13 | TRBV12-3/TRBV12-4 | TRBD1 | CASSLTGGYEQYF
TRBJ2-7 | 11 | TRBV28 | . | CAIGGYYEQYF
TRBJ2-1 | 14 | TRBV11-2 | . | CASSLRAGMGEQFF
TRBJ2-7 | 15 | TRBV3-1 | . | CASSQAPSGSYEQYF
TRBJ2-3 | 14 | TRBV12-3/TRBV12-4 | . | CASSLAAGSDTQYF
TRBJ1-2 | 16 | TRBV28 | . | CASSLDQQGSGYGYTF
TRBJ2-1 | 13 | TRBV19 | TRBD2 | CASSGTSGIEQFF
TRBJ2-1 | 15 | TRBV7-8 | TRBD2 | CASSSSGEGYNEQFF
TRBJ2-7 | 15 | TRBV15 | TRBD2 | CATSRDLAGDHEQYF